Listed below are T cell receptor beta chains from one sample, sequenced in a study of spatial heterogeneity in lung cancer. TCRdb processed the 5' RACE reads anew with MiXCR; each CDR3 protein has one entry. The sample includes some 8,000 distinct CDR3 sequences, 5.4% of them seen just once. Specimen: PBMCs, collected at surgery. These TCRs come from a male donor with early-stage non-small cell lung cancer. Each CDR3 is given with its conserved first and last residue. The order of the fields is clone size, D gene, V gene, J gene, CDR3 protein, CDR3 DNA. D genes are given only for firm matches. Size is omitted from some rows. Given values are once, few, many or a class for expanded clones.

many,NA,TRBV7-9,TRBJ1-2,CASSLFAQDGYTF,TGTGCCAGCAGCTTATTCGCACAGGATGGCTACACCTTC
many,TRBD2,TRBV4-1,TRBJ2-1,CASSQGASSGYNEQFF,TGCGCCAGCAGCCAAGGCGCGTCTAGCGGCTACAATGAGCAGTTCTTC
medium-sized,NA,TRBV30,TRBJ1-1,CAWEGYTEAFF,TGTGCCTGGGAGGGTTATACTGAAGCTTTCTTT
few,NA,TRBV6-2/TRBV6-3,TRBJ2-7,CASSQTPFGFEQYF,TGTGCCAGCAGTCAGACACCGTTCGGGTTCGAGCAGTACTTC
many,TRBD1,TRBV19,TRBJ1-1,CASSTQGGTEAFF,TGTGCCAGTAGTACACAGGGGGGCACTGAAGCTTTCTTT
many,NA,TRBV23-1,TRBJ2-7,CASSQTATPPLSSYEQYF,TGCGCCAGCAGTCAGACCGCGACACCCCCATTGAGCTCCTACGAGCAGTACTTC
many,NA,TRBV23-1,TRBJ2-7,CASPLMEGPSYEQYF,TGCGCCAGTCCCCTCATGGAGGGGCCCTCCTACGAGCAGTACTTC
NA,TRBD2,TRBV6-1,TRBJ2-3,CASNSLAGDGADTQYF,TGTGCCAGCAACTCCCTAGCGGGGGACGGCGCAGATACGCAGTATTTT
many,NA,TRBV20-1,TRBJ2-7,CSAPPSGGNPTGQYF,TGCAGTGCCCCACCGAGCGGCGGGAATCCTACGGGGCAGTACTTC
many,NA,TRBV4-1,TRBJ1-4,CASSLGQSTNEKLFF,TGCGCCAGCAGCCTCGGACAATCAACTAATGAAAAACTGTTTTTT
few,NA,TRBV5-8,TRBJ2-5,CASSTPGRAETQYF,TGTGCCAGCAGCACGCCGGGACGCGCGGAGACCCAGTACTTC
few,NA,TRBV10-3,TRBJ1-1,CAGGDGWMTEAFF,TGTGCCGGAGGGGACGGGTGGATGACTGAAGCTTTCTTT
many,NA,TRBV2,TRBJ1-2,CASRPTVVNYGYTF,TGTGCCAGCAGACCCACAGTAGTTAACTATGGCTACACCTTC
many,TRBD1,TRBV20-1,TRBJ2-2,CSARGTGANTGELFF,TGCAGTGCTAGGGGGACAGGGGCGAACACCGGGGAGCTGTTTTTT
NA,NA,TRBV7-9,TRBJ2-5,CASSLGAGSQETQYF,TGTGCCAGCAGCTTAGGGGCGGGGTCTCAAGAGACCCAGTACTTC